This note documents a single TCR beta chain sequence. What it recognizes is unknown. This sample stems from a study of cytomegalovirus exposure and HLA in healthy donors. Points from the study as a whole: Most CMV-associated TCR beta chains were later found to appear HLA-restricted. Previous analysis showed most TCR beta V segments were productive about 87% or about 30% of the time. Common viral pathogens seemed, in a later analysis, to connect with several of the most significant clusters. Among the sequence variants, a highly shared cluster was likely an artifact of sequencing.

V was pared by 1 base and J by 5 bases, with 11 bases between. This CDR3 region has 15 residues. Germline CDR1 reads MGHDK; CDR2 reads SYGVNS. Researchers ran the PCR with 60 Vbeta and 13 Jbeta primers. Some clones are missing from TCRdb's copy, which holds only in-frame ones; the method was immunoSEQ multiplex PCR. The table lists 65,000 to 70,000 clones, 68% of them singletons, with roughly 9.8% in the top ten. The sequence came from a woman in her twenties or thirties in good health and CMV-seronegative. The material sequenced was PBMCs. The chain recombines TRBV25-1 with TRBJ2-2, with D tentatively TRBD2 (5 bases). CDR3 nucleotide sequence: TGTGCCAGCAGTGAATCTTCCCGGGATACCGGGGAGCTGTTTTTT. Amino acids: CASSESSRDTGELFF.